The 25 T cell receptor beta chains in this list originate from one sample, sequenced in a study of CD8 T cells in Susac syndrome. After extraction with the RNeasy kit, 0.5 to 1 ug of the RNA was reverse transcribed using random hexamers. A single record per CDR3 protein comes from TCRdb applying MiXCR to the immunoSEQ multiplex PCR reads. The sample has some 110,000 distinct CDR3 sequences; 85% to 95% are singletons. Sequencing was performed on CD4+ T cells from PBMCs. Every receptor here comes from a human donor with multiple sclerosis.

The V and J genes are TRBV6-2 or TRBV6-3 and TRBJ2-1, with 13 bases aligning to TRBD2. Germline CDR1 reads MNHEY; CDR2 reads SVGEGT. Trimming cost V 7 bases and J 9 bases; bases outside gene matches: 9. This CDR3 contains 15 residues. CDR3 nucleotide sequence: TGTGCCAGCACCTACCGACTAGCGGGGGGTTTTGAGCAGTTCTTC. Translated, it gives CASTYRLAGGFEQFF.

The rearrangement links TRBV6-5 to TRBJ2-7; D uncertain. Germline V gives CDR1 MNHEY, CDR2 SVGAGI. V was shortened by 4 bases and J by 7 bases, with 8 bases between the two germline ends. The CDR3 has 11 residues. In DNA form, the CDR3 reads TGTGCCAGCAGTTTCCCGGGTGAGCAGTACTTC. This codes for CASSFPGEQYF.

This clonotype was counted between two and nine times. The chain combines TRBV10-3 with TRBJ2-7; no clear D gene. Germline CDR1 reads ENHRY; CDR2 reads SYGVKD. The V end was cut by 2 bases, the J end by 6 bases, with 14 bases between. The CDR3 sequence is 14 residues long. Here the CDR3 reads CAISEGIRPGEQYF. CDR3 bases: TGTGCCATCAGTGAGGGGATTCGGCCGGGCGAGCAGTACTTC.

The CDR3 coding sequence is TGCGCCAGCAGCCAAGACTGGACTAGCGGGGGCCCACCTCAAGAGACCCAGTACTTC. This translates into CASSQDWTSGGPPQETQYF. V is TRBV4-3 and J is TRBJ2-5; 13 nucleotides agree with TRBD2. Germline CDR1 reads LGHNA; CDR2 reads YSLEER. This CDR3 has 19 residues. V was clipped by 0 bases and J by 2 bases; unmatched bases: 9.

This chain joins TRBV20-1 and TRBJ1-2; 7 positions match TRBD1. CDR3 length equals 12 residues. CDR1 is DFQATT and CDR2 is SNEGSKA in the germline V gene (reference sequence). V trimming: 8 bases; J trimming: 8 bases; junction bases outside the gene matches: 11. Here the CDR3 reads CSTTQGRGGYTF. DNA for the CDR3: TGCAGTACCACACAGGGGCGCGGCGGCTACACCTTC.

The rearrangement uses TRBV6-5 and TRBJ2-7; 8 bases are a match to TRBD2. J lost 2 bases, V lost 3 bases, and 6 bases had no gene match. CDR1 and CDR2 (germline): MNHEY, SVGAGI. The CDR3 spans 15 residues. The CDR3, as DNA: TGTGCCAGCAGTTATAGCGGGGTTGGGGCCTACGAGCAGTACTTC. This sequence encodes CASSYSGVGAYEQYF.

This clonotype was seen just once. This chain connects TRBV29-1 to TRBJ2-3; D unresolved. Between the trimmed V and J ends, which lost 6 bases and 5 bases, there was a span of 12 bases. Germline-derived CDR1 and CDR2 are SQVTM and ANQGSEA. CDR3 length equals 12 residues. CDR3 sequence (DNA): TGCAGCGTCAGATCGGTTGAAGATACGCAGTATTTT. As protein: CSVRSVEDTQYF.

CDR3 nucleotides: TGTGCCAGCAGTTACTCGACGGGGGGGGTCTACTCCTACAATGAGCAGTTCTTC. Encoded protein: CASSYSTGGVYSYNEQFF. The genes are TRBV6-5 and TRBJ2-1, with 8 bases fitting TRBD2. Germline CDR1 is MNHEY and CDR2 is SVGAGI. Losses at the gene ends were 0 bases for V and 0 bases for J; bases not matched to a gene: 7. The CDR3 contains 18 residues.

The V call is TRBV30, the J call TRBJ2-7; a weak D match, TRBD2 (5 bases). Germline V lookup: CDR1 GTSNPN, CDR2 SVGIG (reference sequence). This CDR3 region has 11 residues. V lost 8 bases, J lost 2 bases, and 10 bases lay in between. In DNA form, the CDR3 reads TGTGCCGGGGAGAGAACCTACGAGCAGTACTTC. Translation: CAGERTYEQYF. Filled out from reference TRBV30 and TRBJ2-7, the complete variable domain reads SQTIHQWPATLVQPVGSPLSLECTVEGTSNPNLYWYRQAAGRGLQLLFYSVGIGQISSEVPQNLSASRPQDRQFILSSKKLLLSDSGFYLCAGERTYEQYFGPGTRLTVT.

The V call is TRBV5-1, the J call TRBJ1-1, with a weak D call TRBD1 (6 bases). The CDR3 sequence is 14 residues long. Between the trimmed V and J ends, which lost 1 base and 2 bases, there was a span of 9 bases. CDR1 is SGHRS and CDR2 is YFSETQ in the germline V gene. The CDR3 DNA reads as TGCGCCAGCAGCTTGATACAGGGTAACACTGAAGCTTTCTTT. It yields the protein CASSLIQGNTEAFF. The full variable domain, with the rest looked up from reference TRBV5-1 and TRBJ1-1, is KAGVTQTPRYLIKTRGQQVTLSCSPISGHRSVSWYQQTPGQGLQFLFEYFSETQRNKGNFPGRFSGRQFSNSRSEMNVSTLELGDSALYLCASSLIQGNTEAFFGQGTRLTVV.

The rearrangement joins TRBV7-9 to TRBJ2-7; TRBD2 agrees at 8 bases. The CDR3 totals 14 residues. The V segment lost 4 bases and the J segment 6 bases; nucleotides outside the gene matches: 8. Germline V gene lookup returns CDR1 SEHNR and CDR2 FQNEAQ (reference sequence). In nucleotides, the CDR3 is TGTGCCAGCAGCTCGCGGGGGGAGTCGGGCGAGCAGTACTTC. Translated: CASSSRGESGEQYF.

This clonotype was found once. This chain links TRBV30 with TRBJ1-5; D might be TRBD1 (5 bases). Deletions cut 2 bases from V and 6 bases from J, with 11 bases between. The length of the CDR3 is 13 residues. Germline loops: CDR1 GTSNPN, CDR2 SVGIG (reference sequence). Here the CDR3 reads CAWSFGGGQPQHF. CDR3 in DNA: TGTGCCTGGAGTTTCGGGGGGGGTCAGCCCCAGCATTTT. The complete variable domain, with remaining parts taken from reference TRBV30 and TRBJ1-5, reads SQTIHQWPATLVQPVGSPLSLECTVEGTSNPNLYWYRQAAGRGLQLLFYSVGIGQISSEVPQNLSASRPQDRQFILSSKKLLLSDSGFYLCAWSFGGGQPQHFGDGTRLSIL.

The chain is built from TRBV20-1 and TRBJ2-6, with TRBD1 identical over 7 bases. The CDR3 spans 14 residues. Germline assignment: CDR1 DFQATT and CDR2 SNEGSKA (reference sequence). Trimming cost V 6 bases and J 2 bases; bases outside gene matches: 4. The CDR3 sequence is CSASDRAGANVLTF. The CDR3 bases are TGCAGTGCAAGTGACAGGGCTGGGGCCAACGTCCTGACTTTC.

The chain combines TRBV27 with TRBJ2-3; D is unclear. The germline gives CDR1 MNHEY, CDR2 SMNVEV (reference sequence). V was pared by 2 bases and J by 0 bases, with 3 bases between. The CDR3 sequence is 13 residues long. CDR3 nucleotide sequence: TGTGCCAGCAGTTTAAGGAGCACAGATACGCAGTATTTT. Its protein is CASSLRSTDTQYF.

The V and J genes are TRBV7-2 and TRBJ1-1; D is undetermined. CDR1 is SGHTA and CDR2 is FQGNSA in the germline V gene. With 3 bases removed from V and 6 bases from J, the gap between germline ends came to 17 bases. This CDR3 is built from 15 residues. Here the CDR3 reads CASSFPVGGFAEAFF. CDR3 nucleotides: TGTGCCAGCAGCTTTCCCGTAGGAGGGTTCGCTGAAGCTTTCTTT.

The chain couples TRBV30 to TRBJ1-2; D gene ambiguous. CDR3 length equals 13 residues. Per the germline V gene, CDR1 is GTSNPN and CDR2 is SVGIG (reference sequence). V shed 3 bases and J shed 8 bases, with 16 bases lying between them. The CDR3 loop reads CAWRDNPLGGYTF. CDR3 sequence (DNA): TGTGCCTGGAGAGACAACCCTTTGGGGGGCTACACCTTC.

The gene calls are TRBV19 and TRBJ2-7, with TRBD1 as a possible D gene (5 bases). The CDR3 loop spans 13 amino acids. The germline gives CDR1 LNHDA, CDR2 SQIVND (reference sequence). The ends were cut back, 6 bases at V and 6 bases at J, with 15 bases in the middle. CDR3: CASSTGPTAEQYF. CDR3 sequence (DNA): TGTGCCAGTAGCACAGGACCAACAGCCGAGCAGTACTTC.

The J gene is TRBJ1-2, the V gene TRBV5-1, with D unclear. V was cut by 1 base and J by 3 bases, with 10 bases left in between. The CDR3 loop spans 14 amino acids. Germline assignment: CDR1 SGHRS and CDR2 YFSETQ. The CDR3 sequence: CASSLIGSHYGYTF. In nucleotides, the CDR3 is TGCGCCAGCAGCTTGATAGGCTCCCACTATGGCTACACCTTC.

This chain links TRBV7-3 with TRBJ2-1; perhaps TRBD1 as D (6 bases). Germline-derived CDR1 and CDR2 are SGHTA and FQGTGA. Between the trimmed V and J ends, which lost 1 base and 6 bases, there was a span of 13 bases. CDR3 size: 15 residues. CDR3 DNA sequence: TGTGCCAGCAGCTTAAGTCAGGGGACGGCCAATGAGCAGTTCTTC. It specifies CASSLSQGTANEQFF.

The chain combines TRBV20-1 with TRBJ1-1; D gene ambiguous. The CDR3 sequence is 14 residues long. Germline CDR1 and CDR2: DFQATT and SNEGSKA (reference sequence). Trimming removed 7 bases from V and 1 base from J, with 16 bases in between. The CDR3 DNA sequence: TGCAGTGGTGGTGGAGGCACCGAGAACACTGAAGCTTTCTTT. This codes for CSGGGGTENTEAFF.

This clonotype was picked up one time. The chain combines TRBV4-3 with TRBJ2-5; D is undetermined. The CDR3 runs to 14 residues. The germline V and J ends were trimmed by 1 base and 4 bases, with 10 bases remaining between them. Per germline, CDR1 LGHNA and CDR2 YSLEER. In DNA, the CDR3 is TGCGCCAGCAGCCAAGCTGCCCTGGGAGAGACCCAGTACTTC. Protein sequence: CASSQAALGETQYF.

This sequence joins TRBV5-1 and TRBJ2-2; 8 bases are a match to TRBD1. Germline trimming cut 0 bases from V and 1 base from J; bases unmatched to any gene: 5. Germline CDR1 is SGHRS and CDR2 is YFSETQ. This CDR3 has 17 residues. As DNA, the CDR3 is TGCGCCAGCAGCTTGGACCCGGGACAGGTGAACACCGGGGAGCTGTTTTTT. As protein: CASSLDPGQVNTGELFF.

CDR3: CASSYTSGGETQYF. In nucleotides, the CDR3 is TGTGCCAGCAGTTACACTAGCGGGGGTGAGACCCAGTACTTC. The V call is TRBV12-3 or TRBV12-4, the J call TRBJ2-5; 11 bases fit TRBD2. Trimming took 4 bases from V and 5 from J; bases not matched to a gene: 3. CDR3 size: 14 residues.

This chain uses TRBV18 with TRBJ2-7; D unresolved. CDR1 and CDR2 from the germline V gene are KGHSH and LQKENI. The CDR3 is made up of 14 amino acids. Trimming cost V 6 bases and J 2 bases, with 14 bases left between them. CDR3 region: CASSPKPGPYEQYF. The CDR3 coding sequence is TGTGCCAGCTCCCCCAAACCGGGTCCCTACGAGCAGTACTTC.

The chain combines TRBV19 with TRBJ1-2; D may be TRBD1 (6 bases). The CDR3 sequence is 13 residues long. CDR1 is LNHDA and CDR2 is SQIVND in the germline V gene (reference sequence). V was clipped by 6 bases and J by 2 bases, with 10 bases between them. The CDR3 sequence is CASSRGVNYGYTF. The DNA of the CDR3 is TGTGCCAGTAGCAGGGGTGTAAACTATGGCTACACCTTC. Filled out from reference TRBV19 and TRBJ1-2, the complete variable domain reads DGGITQSPKYLFRKEGQNVTLSCEQNLNHDAMYWYRQDPGQGLRLIYYSQIVNDFQKGDIAEGYSVSREKKESFPLTVTSAQKNPTAFYLCASSRGVNYGYTFGSGTRLTVV.